A selection of T cell receptor beta chains follows, all from one sample in a study of cytomegalovirus exposure and HLA in healthy donors. Some clones are missing from TCRdb's copy, which holds only in-frame ones; the method was immunoSEQ multiplex PCR. The sample includes about 160,000 clones, roughly 80% of them seen just once. The specimen was PBMCs. These receptors were taken from a woman in her twenties or thirties in good health and CMV-seropositive. Each CDR3 is given with its conserved first and last residue. The D gene is left open where the match is weak. Some rows have no size entry. The others give once, few or many, or a class for an expanded clone.

TRBV9	TRBD2	once	TRBJ2-3	TGTGCCAGCAGCGTCGGCCGGGGGGGTTCAGATACGCAGTATTTT	CASSVGRGGSDTQYF
TRBV9	NA	NA	TRBJ2-3	TGTGCCAGCAGCGTGCGACCCACCCCTAGCGTAAGCACAGATACGCAGTATTTT	CASSVRPTPSVSTDTQYF
TRBV15	NA	NA	TRBJ2-5	TGTGCCACCAGGGATAGGGGTGGACAGCGGGGTGAGACTCAGTACTTC	CATRDRGGQRGETQYF
TRBV20-1	NA	NA	TRBJ2-7	TGCAGTGCTTACAGGGATTACGAGCAGTACTTC	CSAYRDYEQYF
TRBV4-3	NA	many	TRBJ2-3	TGCGCCAGCAGCCAAGATAGGAGGGCAGATACGCAGTATTTT	CASSQDRRADTQYF
TRBV2	NA	NA	TRBJ2-7	TGTGCCAGCAGTGCCGACATCTACGAGCAGTACTTC	CASSADIYEQYF
TRBV29-1	TRBD1	once	TRBJ1-5	TGCAGCGTTGGACAGGGAACAGAGCCCCAGCATTTT	CSVGQGTEPQHF
TRBV7-6	NA	NA	TRBJ1-4	TGTGCCAGCAGCTTCCAGGCTAATGAAAAACTGTTTTTT	CASSFQANEKLFF
TRBV4-1	TRBD2	NA	TRBJ2-2	TGCGCCAGCAGCCAAGGCGTGAGCGGGGGGGGGAACACCGGGGAGCTGTTTTTT	CASSQGVSGGGNTGELFF
TRBV5-5	NA	NA	TRBJ2-7	TGTGCCAGCAGCTTGGCCACAGGGCGGATCGAGCAGTACTTC	CASSLATGRIEQYF
TRBV7-8	TRBD2	NA	TRBJ2-5	TGTGCCAGCAGCCGGAGCGGGGCGGAGGAGACCCAGTACTTC	CASSRSGAEETQYF
TRBV5-4	TRBD1	NA	TRBJ2-7	TGCGCCAGCAGCCAAAATATGCGGCGAGGGGGCAGGACCTACGAGCAGTACTTC	CASSQNMRRGGRTYEQYF
TRBV5-4	TRBD2	NA	TRBJ2-5	TGTGCCAGCAGGTTTGAAGCGGGGGCCGGGGAGCAGTACTTC	CASRFEAGAGEQYF
TRBV30	NA	NA	TRBJ1-4	TGTGCCTGGAGTGCGGCAACTAATGAAAAACTGTTTTTT	CAWSAATNEKLFF
TRBV5-5	NA	NA	TRBJ2-5	TGTGCCAGCAGCACCGACAGTCAAGAGACCCAGTACTTC	CASSTDSQETQYF
TRBV5-4	TRBD2	NA	TRBJ2-5	TGTGCCAGCAGCCCAGCGGGGGGCATAGAGACCCAGTACTTC	CASSPAGGIETQYF
TRBV7-9	TRBD1	few	TRBJ2-7	TGTTCCAGCAGCTTAGACAGGGCACACGAGCAGTACTTC	CSSSLDRAHEQYF
TRBV7-9	TRBD1	NA	TRBJ2-7	TGTTCCAGCAGCTGGGGGACAGGACCCTCCTACGAGCAGTACTTC	CSSSWGTGPSYEQYF
TRBV4-2	NA	NA	TRBJ2-1	TGTGCCAGCAGCCAAGCCGAGGGAAGCTCCTACAATGAGCAGTTCTTC	CASSQAEGSSYNEQFF
TRBV6-6	NA	NA	TRBJ2-7	TGTGCCAGCAGTTACTTGGTAGCGGAGTACGAGCAGTACTTC	CASSYLVAEYEQYF
TRBV9	NA	NA	TRBJ2-3	TGTGCCAGCAGCGTAGATTGGGGGGGCGATACGCAGTATTTT	CASSVDWGGDTQYF
TRBV28	TRBD1	NA	TRBJ1-2	TGTGCCAGCAGTTTAACCCGACAGGGAGGCTATGGCTACACCTTC	CASSLTRQGGYGYTF
TRBV7-2	TRBD1	NA	TRBJ1-6	TGTGCCAGCAGCTTCGGACAGGGGGGGTCACCCCTCCACTTT	CASSFGQGGSPLHF
TRBV5-8	NA	NA	TRBJ2-2	TGTGCCAGCAGCTTACTGAGGACCGGGGAGCTGTTTTTT	CASSLLRTGELFF
TRBV4-2	NA	NA	TRBJ1-3	TGTGCCAGCAGCTTTTCTTATGATGGGGGCCCCTCTGGAAACACCATATATTTT	CASSFSYDGGPSGNTIYF
TRBV7-2	TRBD1	NA	TRBJ1-1	TGTGCCAGCAGCGTCGACAGGGGAGTTTTTGCTTTCTTT	CASSVDRGVFAFF
TRBV27	NA	NA	TRBJ2-7	TGTGCCAGCAGTTCTTACAGGACCTACGAGCAGTACTTC	CASSSYRTYEQYF
TRBV7-8	TRBD2	NA	TRBJ2-7	TGTGCCAGCAGCCGACTAGCGGCGTCCTACGAGCAGTACTTC	CASSRLAASYEQYF
TRBV29-1	NA	once	TRBJ1-1	TGCAGCGTTGGTCCGGTGAACACTGAAGCTTTCTTT	CSVGPVNTEAFF
TRBV7-3	NA	NA	TRBJ2-1	TGTGCCAGCAGCTTAATCTATAACGGTGAGCAGTTCTTC	CASSLIYNGEQFF
TRBV7-8	NA	NA	TRBJ1-2	TGTGCCAGCAGCCCCGGACAGCCCTATGGCTACACCTTC	CASSPGQPYGYTF
TRBV10-3	NA	NA	TRBJ1-5	TGTGCCATCTTACGACAGGTACCCAATCAGCCCCAGCATTTT	CAILRQVPNQPQHF